The 27 T cell receptor beta chains below were found in one sample sequenced in a study of radiotherapy plus CTLA-4 blockade in lung cancer. Clones were read by immunoSEQ multiplex PCR, and TCRdb kept only the in-frame ones, dropping some. The table lists roughly 59,000 clones, around three quarters of them singletons. The sequences come from peripheral blood, collected from a patient treated with radiotherapy plus ipilimumab. Receptors originate from a human donor with non-small cell lung cancer whose response to radiotherapy plus ipilimumab could not be evaluated.

V and J are TRBV11-2 and TRBJ1-1, with 7 bases identical to TRBD1. V was pared by 4 bases and J by 3 bases, with 8 bases of the junction left unmatched. CDR1 and CDR2 (germline): SGHAT, FQNNGV. CDR3 size: 15 residues. The CDR3: CASSYLYRGDTEAFF. CDR3 bases: TGTGCCAGCAGCTACCTTTACAGGGGAGACACTGAAGCTTTCTTT.

This clone was seen a handful of times. This rearrangement joins TRBV5-1 to TRBJ2-7; 15 nucleotides agree with TRBD2. Losses at the gene ends were 3 bases for V and 2 bases for J; bases not matched to a gene: 3. CDR1 is SGHRS and CDR2 is YFSETQ in the germline V gene. The CDR3 loop spans 16 amino acids. CDR3 residues: CASSSGTSGGTYEQYF. CDR3 in DNA: TGCGCCAGCAGCTCCGGGACTAGCGGGGGGACCTACGAGCAGTACTTC.

The chain is built from TRBV28 and TRBJ2-5; D perhaps matches TRBD2 (5 bases). This CDR3 spans 15 amino acids. Germline loops: CDR1 MDHEN, CDR2 SYDVKM. V was cut by 6 bases and J by 1 base, with 15 bases left in between. CDR3 nucleotides: TGTGCCAGCAGCCCCCCCGACCGGGGCCAAGAGACCCAGTACTTC. This gives the protein CASSPPDRGQETQYF.

The CDR3 nucleotides read TGTGCCAGCTCACTCCTTTCTTCGCGGGGCACTGAAGCTTTCTTT. Its translation: CASSLLSSRGTEAFF. This rearrangement joins TRBV18 to TRBJ1-1, with D uncertain. The CDR3 consists of 15 residues. CDR1 and CDR2 (germline): KGHSH, LQKENI. Trimming pared 4 bases from V and 4 bases from J, leaving 16 bases between.

This clone was recorded a few times. This chain links TRBV9 with TRBJ2-5; D might be TRBD1 (6 bases). The germline V gene encodes CDR1 SGDLS and CDR2 YYNGEE. The CDR3 runs to 15 residues. Trimming removed 6 bases from V and 4 bases from J, with 19 bases in between. The CDR3 loop is CASTLGGHRGETQYF. The CDR3 DNA reads TGTGCCAGCACCCTAGGGGGTCATAGGGGAGAGACCCAGTACTTC. The variable domain in full, completed from reference TRBV9 and TRBJ2-5, reads DSGVTQTPKHLITATGQRVTLRCSPRSGDLSVYWYQQSLDQGLQFLIQYYNGEERAKGNILERFSAQQFPDLHSELNLSSLELGDSALYFCASTLGGHRGETQYFGPGTRLLVL.

The chain recombines TRBV25-1 with TRBJ2-3; D is ambiguous. The CDR3 is 14 amino acids. Germline V gives CDR1 MGHDK, CDR2 SYGVNS. V dropped 6 bases and J dropped 7 bases, with 17 bases sitting between them. The CDR3 DNA follows: TGTGCCAGCAGCGCCCTGGGCGATCCCAATACGCAGTATTTT. Translation gives CASSALGDPNTQYF.

This clone was found a few times. The genes are TRBV6-6 and TRBJ1-5, with D perhaps matching TRBD1 (5 bases). The CDR3 contains 13 residues. CDR1 and CDR2 from the germline V gene are MNHNY and SVGAGI (reference sequence). V shed 7 bases and J shed 4 bases, with 11 bases lying between them. CDR3 sequence: CASTLTENQPQHF. The DNA for the CDR3 is TGTGCCAGCACCTTGACAGAAAATCAGCCCCAGCATTTT.

The chain carries TRBV9 and TRBJ2-3; D gene uncertain. The germline V gene has CDR1 SGDLS and CDR2 YYNGEE. The germline V and J ends were trimmed by 5 bases and 3 bases, with 13 bases remaining between them. This CDR3 has 14 residues. Written as DNA, the CDR3 is TGTGCCAGCAGGGGCGAAAAACTGACAGATACGCAGTATTTT. Residues: CASRGEKLTDTQYF.

This clone was observed a few times. This chain uses TRBV28 with TRBJ1-3, with D possibly matching TRBD1 (5 bases). CDR3 size: 15 residues. The germline V gene has CDR1 MDHEN and CDR2 SYDVKM. Trimming left V 4 bases short and J 2 bases short, with 12 bases between. The CDR3 DNA sequence: TGTGCCAGCAGTTCCCTTTTCAGGGCTGGAAACACCATATATTTT. This sequence encodes CASSSLFRAGNTIYF.

This chain uses TRBV6-5 with TRBJ1-1; D is undetermined. This CDR3 comprises 12 residues. With 7 bases removed from V and 4 bases from J, the gap between germline ends came to 10 bases. From germline, CDR1 is MNHEY and CDR2 SVGAGI. The CDR3 DNA is TGTGCCAGCACCCGAGATGGCACTGAAGCTTTCTTT. Amino acids: CASTRDGTEAFF.

There are a few counts of this clone. The chain links TRBV6-5 to TRBJ2-7; no clear D. Germline lookup yields CDR1 MNHEY and CDR2 SVGAGI. V lost 0 bases and J 6 bases, leaving 3 bases between the germline ends. The CDR3 sequence is 11 residues long. Here the CDR3 DNA reads TGTGCCAGCAGTTACTCCCTCGAGCAGTACTTC. Encoded protein: CASSYSLEQYF.

The chain links TRBV27 to TRBJ1-6; 9 nucleotides align to TRBD1. The CDR3 covers 15 residues. Per germline, CDR1 MNHEY and CDR2 SMNVEV (reference sequence). Germline trimming cut 6 bases from V and 8 bases from J; bases unmatched to any gene: 8. For the CDR3, the DNA is TGTGCCAGCAGCCCGGGACAGGGCCTGGATTCACCCCTCCACTTT. Translated: CASSPGQGLDSPLHF.

V is TRBV7-9 and J is TRBJ1-1, with D possibly TRBD1 on 5 matching bases. V was cut by 1 base and J by 3 bases, with 12 bases left in between. Germline V gene sequence: CDR1 SEHNR, CDR2 FQNEAQ (reference sequence). This CDR3 is built from 15 residues. CDR3 sequence: CASSLGAGLYTEAFF. CDR3 coding DNA: TGTGCCAGCAGCTTAGGCGCAGGGCTCTACACTGAAGCTTTCTTT.

This clone occurred a few times. The chain combines TRBV5-1 with TRBJ1-2, with 9 nucleotides matching TRBD1. After removal of 4 bases from V and 7 bases from J, the junction contained 14 bases not matched to a gene. CDR1 is SGHRS, CDR2 YFSETQ, per germline. The CDR3 is made up of 16 amino acids. The CDR3 bases are TGCGCCAGCAGCCCGTCTCTTGGGGACAGGGCTCGTGGCTACACCTTC. Protein product: CASSPSLGDRARGYTF. The variable domain in full, completed from reference TRBV5-1 and TRBJ1-2, reads KAGVTQTPRYLIKTRGQQVTLSCSPISGHRSVSWYQQTPGQGLQFLFEYFSETQRNKGNFPGRFSGRQFSNSRSEMNVSTLELGDSALYLCASSPSLGDRARGYTFGSGTRLTVV.

V usage is TRBV7-8 and J usage is TRBJ2-7; 12 bases match TRBD1. Per the germline V gene, CDR1 is SGHVS and CDR2 is FQNEAQ. The CDR3 is made up of 16 amino acids. V dropped 1 base and J dropped 7; count of bases not matched to a gene: 8. CDR3 in DNA: TGTGCCAGCAGCTTAGGTATGGGACAGGGGGCTGGAGAGCAGTACTTC. Translation: CASSLGMGQGAGEQYF.

The chain employs TRBV7-9 and TRBJ2-7; 9 bases line up with TRBD1. CDR3 length: 14 residues. Germline V gene data show CDR1 as SEHNR and CDR2 as FQNEAQ (reference sequence). J was trimmed by 6 bases and V by 0 bases; bases with no gene match: 3. The CDR3 sequence: CASSLAGQGLEQYF. The CDR3 DNA reads as TGTGCCAGCAGCTTAGCGGGACAGGGCCTCGAGCAGTACTTC.

V gene TRBV6-1 combines with J gene TRBJ1-6, with TRBD1 matching 7 bases. This CDR3 has 14 amino acids. Germline V CDR1 and CDR2: MNHNS, SASEGT. V shed 7 bases, J shed 8 bases, and the junction held 8 bases outside the gene matches. The CDR3 bases are TGTGCCAGCAACCCGGGACAGCGCGATTCACCCCTCCACTTT. This translates into CASNPGQRDSPLHF.

The chain has TRBV7-9 and TRBJ2-3, with unresolved D. The V gene lost 0 bases and the J gene lost 6 bases, with 7 bases spanning the gap. The CDR3 runs to 13 residues. Germline V gives CDR1 SEHNR, CDR2 FQNEAQ (reference sequence). CDR3 region: CASSLARFDTQYF. CDR3 DNA: TGTGCCAGCAGCTTAGCGCGTTTTGATACGCAGTATTTT.

J is TRBJ2-5 and V is TRBV10-2; TRBD2 matches at 7 bases. Losses at the gene ends were 3 bases for V and 5 bases for J; bases not matched to a gene: 6. The CDR3 extends over 14 amino acids. Germline CDR1 reads WSHSY; CDR2 reads SAAADI. For the CDR3, the DNA is TGCGCCAGCAGTGAAGTGGGAGGGGTGGAGACCCAGTACTTC. Translation: CASSEVGGVETQYF.

The chain links TRBV5-1 to TRBJ2-5; TRBD1 agrees at 8 bases. The CDR3 extends over 15 amino acids. Germline CDR1 and CDR2: SGHRS and YFSETQ. The V and J ends lost 9 bases and 5 bases, in that order; junction bases with no gene match: 15. CDR3 region: CATIGQGRGYETQYF. In DNA form, the CDR3 reads TGCGCCACCATCGGACAGGGACGAGGGTACGAGACCCAGTACTTC.

The chain recombines TRBV4-1 with TRBJ2-1, with 9 positions matching TRBD1. Germline CDR1 reads MGHRA; CDR2 reads YSYEKL. J lost 4 bases, V lost 0 bases, and 10 bases had no gene match. The CDR3 spans 18 residues. The CDR3 bases are TGCGCCAGCAGCCAAGATCCAACAGGGGGCTTTGTGTACAATGAGCAGTTCTTC. Its protein product is CASSQDPTGGFVYNEQFF.

The rearrangement uses TRBV20-1 and TRBJ2-1; unclear D gene. Germline V gives CDR1 DFQATT, CDR2 SNEGSKA (reference sequence). The V gene lost 3 bases and the J gene lost 9 bases, with 9 bases spanning the gap. CDR3 length: 11 amino acids. The CDR3 reads CSASEYVEQFF. The CDR3 DNA follows: TGCAGTGCTAGTGAGTACGTTGAGCAGTTCTTC.

The chain is built from TRBV5-6 and TRBJ1-1, with D perhaps TRBD1 (6 bases). Trimming pared 1 base from V and 5 bases from J, leaving 18 bases between. The CDR3 has 16 residues. Germline V gives CDR1 SGHDT, CDR2 YYEEEE. The chain's CDR3 is CASSLLFRQVRTEAFF. The CDR3 DNA reads TGTGCCAGCAGCTTGTTATTTCGACAGGTTAGAACTGAAGCTTTCTTT. Full variable domain (rest looked up from reference TRBV5-6 and TRBJ1-1): DAGVTQSPTHLIKTRGQQVTLRCSPKSGHDTVSWYQQALGQGPQFIFQYYEEEERQRGNFPDRFSGHQFPNYSSELNVNALLLGDSALYLCASSLLFRQVRTEAFFGQGTRLTVV.

DNA for the CDR3: TGCGCCAGCAGCTTCATAAATACAGGGAACACTGAAGCTTTCTTT. Its protein is CASSFINTGNTEAFF. The chain recombines TRBV5-1 with TRBJ1-1; a weak D match, TRBD1 (5 bases). The CDR3 is 15 amino acids. From germline, CDR1 is SGHRS and CDR2 YFSETQ. Deletions cut 2 bases from V and 1 base from J, with 12 bases between.

In DNA, the CDR3 is TGTGCCTGGCACCGGGACAGGGCAGGAGAAAGGGGCTACACCTTC. Translating gives CAWHRDRAGERGYTF. V gene TRBV30 combines with J gene TRBJ1-2; 9 positions agree with TRBD1. CDR1 is GTSNPN, CDR2 SVGIG, per germline (reference sequence). Losses at the gene ends were 5 bases for V and 8 bases for J; bases not matched to a gene: 15. This CDR3 is 15 amino acids long.

The chain recombines TRBV2 with TRBJ1-1, with 10 bases fitting TRBD1. CDR1 and CDR2 (germline): SNHLY, FYNNEI. V dropped 7 bases and J dropped 6; count of bases not matched to a gene: 2. The CDR3 has 12 residues. The CDR3 DNA follows: TGTGCCAGCAACGGACAGGGGGCTGAAGCTTTCTTT. It encodes CASNGQGAEAFF.

The chain uses TRBV4-2 and TRBJ2-3; 11 nucleotides line up with TRBD2. The CDR3 is 15 amino acids. With V trimmed by 5 bases and J by 2 bases, 3 bases remained unmatched. CDR1 and CDR2 (germline): LGHNA, YNFKEQ. In DNA, the CDR3 is TGTGCCAGCAGCTCACTAGCGGGAGACACAGATACGCAGTATTTT. Its protein is CASSSLAGDTDTQYF.